Following are 3 T cell receptor beta chains from one sample sequenced in a study of blood T cell repertoires in COVID-19. Generated by immunoSEQ multiplex PCR, the TCRdb table keeps only in-frame clones and is missing some. The sample shows about 25,000 clones, approximately 80% of them seen only once. Sequencing was done on a sample of peripheral blood. These receptors came from a man older than 75 with active or convalescent COVID-19.

The CDR3 here is CASSPRGRGFYNEQFF. The CDR3 DNA reads as TGTGCCAGCAGCCCTCGGGGAAGGGGGTTTTACAATGAGCAGTTCTTC. The chain couples TRBV7-9 to TRBJ2-1; D possibly corresponds to TRBD1 (6 bases). This CDR3 has 16 residues. CDR1 is SEHNR and CDR2 is FQNEAQ in the germline V gene (reference sequence). Trimming removed 5 bases at V and 4 bases at J, with 18 bases between.

V and J are TRBV5-1 and TRBJ2-5; 8 bases align to TRBD2. This CDR3 spans 15 amino acids. The germline V gene has CDR1 SGHRS and CDR2 YFSETQ. Losses at the gene ends were 4 bases for V and 5 bases for J; bases not matched to a gene: 10. The CDR3 loop reads CASSRAAGGGETQYF. CDR3 nucleotides: TGCGCCAGCAGCCGAGCCGCGGGGGGCGGCGAGACCCAGTACTTC.

The J gene is TRBJ1-2, the V gene TRBV7-9; TRBD1 matches at 7 bases. Germline-derived CDR1 and CDR2 are SEHNR and FQNEAQ (reference sequence). V was pared by 4 bases and J by 9 bases, with 11 bases of the junction left unmatched. The CDR3 loop spans 14 amino acids. CDR3 sequence (DNA): TGTGCCAGCAGCTCCAGCCCAGGGGGTAGTAGCTACACCTTC. Residues: CASSSSPGGSSYTF.